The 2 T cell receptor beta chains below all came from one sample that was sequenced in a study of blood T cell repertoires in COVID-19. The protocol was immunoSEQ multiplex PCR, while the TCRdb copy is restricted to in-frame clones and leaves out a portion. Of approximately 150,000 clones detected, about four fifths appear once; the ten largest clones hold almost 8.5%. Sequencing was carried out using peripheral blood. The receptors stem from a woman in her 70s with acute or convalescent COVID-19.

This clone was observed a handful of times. Here the CDR3 reads CASSKGEYGPGSPLHF. In DNA form, the CDR3 reads TGTGCCAGTAGTAAAGGCGAGTATGGTCCGGGATCACCCCTCCACTTT. This chain connects TRBV19 to TRBJ1-6, with unresolved D. The CDR3 runs 16 residues. Germline-derived CDR1 and CDR2 are LNHDA and SQIVND (reference sequence). The germline V and J ends were trimmed by 4 bases and 10 bases, with 20 bases remaining between them.

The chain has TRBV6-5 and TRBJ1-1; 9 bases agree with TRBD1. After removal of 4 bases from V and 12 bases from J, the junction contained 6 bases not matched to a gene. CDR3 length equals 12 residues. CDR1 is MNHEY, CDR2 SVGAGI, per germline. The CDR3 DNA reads TGTGCCAGCAGTTCCCGGGACAGGGAAACTTTCTTT. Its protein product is CASSSRDRETFF.